Presented here are 2 T cell receptor beta chains from one specimen sequenced in a study of shared clonotypes between healthy human individuals. TCRdb's table, derived via immunoSEQ multiplex PCR, lists solely in-frame clones and lacks some. The sample lists fewer than 130,000 clones, about 72% seen once, with around 26% in the top ten. The sequenced sample consisted of memory CD8+ T cells sorted from blood. Documented subset: CD45RO+ cells pooled with CCR7-negative TemRA cells. These receptors originate from a woman under 40 in good health.

The chain couples TRBV28 to TRBJ2-7; 11 nucleotides match TRBD2. The CDR3 is 15 amino acids. With 5 bases clipped from V and 5 bases from J, the junction kept 8 bases outside the gene matches. The V gene's germline CDR1 is MDHEN and CDR2 SYDVKM. CDR3 sequence reads: CASSIRTSGLHEQYF. CDR3 nucleotide sequence: TGTGCCAGCAGTATACGGACTAGCGGGTTGCACGAGCAGTACTTC.

This clone appeared once. J is TRBJ2-7 and V is TRBV15; D might be TRBD1 (5 bases). The CDR3 length is 15 residues. Trimming stripped 0 bases from V and 3 bases from J, with 12 bases between. Germline V gene lookup returns CDR1 LNHNV and CDR2 YYDKDF (reference sequence). CDR3 DNA: TGTGCCACCAGCAGAGATATGGGGCTATACTACGAGCAGTACTTC. Its protein product is CATSRDMGLYYEQYF.